This entry lists 18 T cell receptor beta chains sequenced from one sample in a study of T cell changes during pregnancy in multiple sclerosis. Libraries were prepared by immunoSEQ multiplex PCR; TCRdb keeps only in-frame clonotypes and omits some of them. Here the sample spans about 15,000 clones, 84% being singletons. Sequencing used CD8+ T cells from peripheral blood mononuclear cells, obtained in the second trimester of pregnancy. These receptors came from a female donor in good health, enrolled as a control in a pregnancy study.

The chain is built from TRBV27 and TRBJ2-2, with D hard to call. V was shortened by 3 bases and J by 1 base, with 12 bases between the two germline ends. Looked up from germline, CDR1 is MNHEY and CDR2 is SMNVEV (reference sequence). The CDR3 runs to 16 residues. CDR3 sequence: CASSFGMQENTGELFF. The CDR3 DNA is TGTGCCAGCAGTTTCGGAATGCAGGAGAACACCGGGGAGCTGTTTTTT.

V gene TRBV28 combines with J gene TRBJ2-7, with 7 bases that match TRBD1. The germline V gene has CDR1 MDHEN and CDR2 SYDVKM. The V gene end was trimmed by 3 bases and the J gene end by 2 bases; junction bases not matched to a gene: 10. CDR3 length: 16 residues. The DNA for the CDR3 is TGTGCCAGCAGTTTGACCGAGGGGGCCAGGGCCTACGAGCAGTACTTC. Encoded protein: CASSLTEGARAYEQYF.

J is TRBJ2-2 and V is TRBV9; the D gene is possibly TRBD2 (6 bases). CDR3 length: 15 amino acids. Deletions cut 1 base from V and 3 bases from J, with 10 bases between. Germline V gene data show CDR1 as SGDLS and CDR2 as YYNGEE. The CDR3 DNA is TGTGCCAGCAGCGTACGGAGGGGCGACACCGGGGAGCTGTTTTTT. Translated: CASSVRRGDTGELFF.

In this sample, this clone turned up a few times. V gene TRBV6-5 combines with J gene TRBJ2-7, with 8 positions matching TRBD1. The CDR3 consists of 12 residues. J gave up 7 bases and V 11 bases, and 10 bases lay outside the gene matches. From germline, CDR1 is MNHEY and CDR2 SVGAGI. The DNA for the CDR3 is TGTGCCGTCAGGGGGCTGAAGGTTGAGCAGTACTTC. This codes for CAVRGLKVEQYF.

This clone was seen a single time. The chain uses TRBV7-9 and TRBJ2-5, with TRBD1 matching 7 bases. Germline CDR1 reads SEHNR; CDR2 reads FQNEAQ (reference sequence). With 2 bases clipped from V and 5 bases from J, the junction kept 5 bases outside the gene matches. The CDR3 sequence is 14 residues long. CDR3 sequence reads: CASSLRDSVETQYF. The DNA of the CDR3 is TGTGCCAGCAGCTTAAGGGACAGTGTGGAGACCCAGTACTTC.

The J gene is TRBJ1-1, the V gene TRBV28; TRBD1 aligns across 7 bases. With 3 bases clipped from V and 0 bases from J, the junction kept 4 bases outside the gene matches. CDR3 size: 15 residues. Germline V gene data show CDR1 as MDHEN and CDR2 as SYDVKM. Here the CDR3 DNA reads TGTGCCAGCAGTTTGGGACAGTACATGAACACTGAAGCTTTCTTT. It translates to CASSLGQYMNTEAFF.

The chain recombines TRBV5-1 with TRBJ2-1, with D unresolved. The CDR3 loop spans 11 amino acids. Germline loops: CDR1 SGHRS, CDR2 YFSETQ. The V end lost 6 bases, the J end lost 10 bases, and 11 bases lay between the germline ends. The CDR3, as DNA: TGCGCCAGCACCCTAGGTCACGAGCAGTTCTTC. Its protein product is CASTLGHEQFF. The full variable domain, with the rest looked up from reference TRBV5-1 and TRBJ2-1, is KAGVTQTPRYLIKTRGQQVTLSCSPISGHRSVSWYQQTPGQGLQFLFEYFSETQRNKGNFPGRFSGRQFSNSRSEMNVSTLELGDSALYLCASTLGHEQFFGPGTRLTVL.

The chain is built from TRBV4-3 and TRBJ2-1; tentatively, D is TRBD2 (6 bases). CDR3 length: 11 amino acids. The ends were cut back, 5 bases at V and 8 bases at J, with 7 bases in the middle. Germline values: CDR1 LGHNA, CDR2 YSLEER. The CDR3 reads CASSSSDEQFF. Here the CDR3 DNA reads TGCGCCAGCAGCTCTAGCGATGAGCAGTTCTTC.

This clone was seen a single time. The rearrangement links TRBV7-2 to TRBJ1-1, with 7 nucleotides matching TRBD1. V dropped 0 bases and J dropped 1; count of bases not matched to a gene: 2. Per germline, CDR1 SGHTA and CDR2 FQGNSA. There are 15 residues in the CDR3. The CDR3 region is CASSLATGKNTEAFF. DNA of the CDR3: TGTGCCAGCAGCTTAGCGACAGGGAAGAACACTGAAGCTTTCTTT.

The chain couples TRBV7-9 to TRBJ2-5, with TRBD2 as a possible D gene (5 bases). CDR1 and CDR2 from the germline V gene are SEHNR and FQNEAQ (reference sequence). Trimming stripped 0 bases from V and 3 bases from J, with 8 bases between. CDR3 length: 14 residues. The CDR3 DNA is TGTGCCAGCAGCTTAGCGCTGGGAGAAGAGACCCAGTACTTC. It encodes CASSLALGEETQYF. The full variable domain, in which reference TRBV7-9 and TRBJ2-5 provide the parts outside the CDR3, is DTGVSQNPRHKITKRGQNVTFRCDPISEHNRLYWYRQTLGQGPEFLTYFQNEAQLEKSRLLSDRFSAERPKGSFSTLEIQRTEQGDSAMYLCASSLALGEETQYFGPGTRLLVL.

The sample holds one count of this clone. The chain recombines TRBV30 with TRBJ1-2; unclear D gene. Germline CDR1 and CDR2: GTSNPN and SVGIG (reference sequence). The CDR3 loop spans 12 amino acids. V lost 5 bases, J lost 2 bases, and 9 bases lay in between. The CDR3 nucleotides are TGTGCCTGGGTTGACTCGAACTATGGCTACACCTTC. Its protein is CAWVDSNYGYTF.

About this clone: Distinct nucleotide sequences in the sample also encode this CDR3. The chain combines TRBV15 with TRBJ1-2, with 7 bases matching TRBD1. This CDR3 spans 14 amino acids. Per germline, CDR1 LNHNV and CDR2 YYDKDF (reference sequence). J was trimmed by 4 bases and V by 6 bases; bases with no gene match: 8. The CDR3 nucleotides are TGTGCCACCAGACTAGGGGGCGACCCCTATGGCTACACCTTC. It is translated as CATRLGGDPYGYTF.

The genes are TRBV13 and TRBJ1-1, with D maybe TRBD1 (5 bases). The germline V gene has CDR1 PRHDT and CDR2 FYEKMQ (reference sequence). The CDR3 has 15 residues. Trimming pared 6 bases from V and 9 bases from J, leaving 23 bases between. The CDR3 DNA sequence: TGTGCCAGCAGACCCGACGGGGGGGGGTGGCAGCAAGCTTTCTTT. Translated: CASRPDGGGWQQAFF.

V gene TRBV6-5 combines with J gene TRBJ1-4; weak D call: TRBD1 (6 bases). Germline V gives CDR1 MNHEY, CDR2 SVGAGI. The CDR3 runs to 15 residues. V lost 2 bases, J lost 3 bases, and 10 bases lay in between. CDR3 region: CASSYEGGANEKLFF. The CDR3 coding sequence is TGTGCCAGCAGTTACGAGGGGGGGGCTAATGAAAAACTGTTTTTT.

V usage is TRBV18 and J usage is TRBJ1-2; 10 nucleotides line up with TRBD1. The CDR3 extends over 16 amino acids. Germline CDR1 reads KGHSH; CDR2 reads LQKENI. Unmatched junction bases numbered 10, after V lost 4 bases and J lost 5 bases. This CDR3 is CASSLSGTGVGYGYTF. CDR3 nucleotide sequence: TGTGCCAGCTCACTCTCCGGGACAGGGGTCGGTTATGGCTACACCTTC. Full variable domain (missing parts from reference TRBV18 and TRBJ1-2): NAGVMQNPRHLVRRRGQEARLRCSPMKGHSHVYWYRQLPEEGLKFMVYLQKENIIDESGMPKERFSAEFPKEGPSILRIQQVVRGDSAAYFCASSLSGTGVGYGYTFGSGTRLTVV.

This clone has more than one count but fewer than ten. This chain joins TRBV2 and TRBJ1-2; TRBD1 matches 8 bases. Germline CDR1 SNHLY, CDR2 FYNNEI. The CDR3 covers 14 residues. V dropped 3 bases and J dropped 6; count of bases not matched to a gene: 6. The CDR3 DNA reads as TGTGCCAGCAGTGACCGGGACAGGCTAGATGGCTACACCTTC. Its protein product is CASSDRDRLDGYTF.

The chain carries TRBV6-4 and TRBJ2-6, with D maybe TRBD1 (6 bases). Germline V CDR1 and CDR2: MRHNA, SNTAGT. The CDR3 contains 14 residues. The V and J ends lost 3 bases and 6 bases respectively, with 9 bases between them. The CDR3 bases are TGTGCCAGCAGTGAACAGGGCGAGGCCAACGTCCTGACTTTC. Encoded protein: CASSEQGEANVLTF.

The chain couples TRBV27 to TRBJ1-5; D uncertain. Germline values: CDR1 MNHEY, CDR2 SMNVEV (reference sequence). The CDR3 extends over 14 amino acids. V lost 5 bases to trimming and J lost 4 bases, with 12 bases between them. In nucleotides, the CDR3 is TGTGCCAGCAGTCTACAGTATGTGAATCAGCCCCAGCATTTT. It encodes CASSLQYVNQPQHF.